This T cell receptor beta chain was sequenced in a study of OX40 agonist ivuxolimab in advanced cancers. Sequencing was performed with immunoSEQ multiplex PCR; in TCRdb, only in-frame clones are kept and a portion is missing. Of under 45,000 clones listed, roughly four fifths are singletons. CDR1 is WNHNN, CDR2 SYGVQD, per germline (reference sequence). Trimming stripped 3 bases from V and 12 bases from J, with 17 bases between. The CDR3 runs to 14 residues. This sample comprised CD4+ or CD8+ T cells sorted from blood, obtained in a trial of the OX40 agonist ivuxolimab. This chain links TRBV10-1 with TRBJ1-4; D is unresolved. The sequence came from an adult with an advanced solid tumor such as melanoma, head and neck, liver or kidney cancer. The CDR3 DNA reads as TGCGCCAGCAGTGATGATTTCGAGGGCCGTGAACTGTTTTTT. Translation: CASSDDFEGRELFF.